This is a list of T cell receptor beta chains from one sample in a study of blood T cells in healthy people across ages. Each CDR3 protein gets one entry after TCRdb re-called the 5' RACE reads with MiXCR. The repertoire holds under 2,000,000 distinct CDR3 sequences, about 50% seen once, with 2% to 2.5% in the top ten. Sequencing was carried out using blood. The receptors shown here come from a woman in her thirties or forties in good health. CDR3s leave out the opening cysteine and the closing phenylalanine or tryptophan. D genes are given only for firm matches.

D: TRBD2; V: TRBV6-2/TRBV6-3; length: 13; CDR3: ASSYTRTSKETQY
D: NA; V: TRBV6-1; length: 13; CDR3: ASSEEGRFQETQY
D: TRBD1; V: TRBV5-1; length: 14; CDR3: ASSLEPTGGWETQY
D: NA; V: TRBV6-5; length: 11; CDR3: ASSYKRTDTQY
D: NA; V: TRBV4-3; length: 12; CDR3: ASSQRTAAYEQY
D: NA; V: TRBV6-5; length: 13; CDR3: ASSWRGTSTDTQY
D: TRBD1; V: TRBV19; length: 15; CDR3: ASTPQGQGARGYGYT
D: TRBD2; V: TRBV9; length: 14; CDR3: ASSVLPAGGLDEQY
D: TRBD2; V: TRBV6-1; length: 16; CDR3: ASSEHRTGLAAQETQY
D: NA; V: TRBV20-1; length: 13; CDR3: SASTGTSFGDTQY
D: NA; V: TRBV10-3; length: 16; CDR3: AISESDSDRPSDYEQY
D: NA; V: TRBV6-5; length: 13; CDR3: ASRPGSGRGYEQY
D: NA; V: TRBV7-2; length: 11; CDR3: ASSLTHTDTQY
D: TRBD1; V: TRBV6-2/TRBV6-3; length: 15; CDR3: ASSYSMGQGYNYGYT
D: TRBD2; V: TRBV5-5; length: 15; CDR3: ASSLVEPGLAGNEQF
D: NA; V: TRBV2; length: 12; CDR3: ASTTSLAKNIQY
D: TRBD1; V: TRBV20-1; length: 14; CDR3: SASYTPGQGYSEQF
D: NA; V: TRBV5-5; length: 12; CDR3: ASSEDYQVYEQY
D: NA; V: TRBV7-2; length: 12; CDR3: ASSLQGSHTEAF
D: TRBD1; V: TRBV7-9; length: 16; CDR3: ASSPGRTGVQRSDTQY
D: NA; V: TRBV11-2; length: 13; CDR3: ASSFVTGNQETQY
D: TRBD1; V: TRBV29-1; length: 12; CDR3: SVDRGTGEDTQY
D: TRBD2; V: TRBV20-1; length: 14; CDR3: SASPRTSGIGETQY
D: TRBD2; V: TRBV5-1; length: 12; CDR3: ASTGGLAGNEQF
D: NA; V: TRBV28; length: 14; CDR3: ASSPGPEYRVEKLF
D: NA; V: TRBV6-2/TRBV6-3; length: 18; CDR3: ASSPIILGRDGFNSNVLT
D: NA; V: TRBV19; length: 11; CDR3: ASSIGQPNEQF
D: NA; V: TRBV3-1; length: 13; CDR3: ASSQDAGRNTEAF
D: NA; V: TRBV5-6; length: 13; CDR3: ASSLGGARPHEQF
D: TRBD2; V: TRBV11-2; length: 14; CDR3: ASSLTTSAGINEQF
D: NA; V: TRBV28; length: 13; CDR3: ASSSRGSAVHVQY
D: TRBD2; V: TRBV27; length: 14; CDR3: ASSPWTSGGSETQY
D: NA; V: TRBV7-2; length: 13; CDR3: ASILPRSMNTEAF
D: NA; V: TRBV7-9; length: 15; CDR3: ASSLAETGYFSYEQY
D: NA; V: TRBV5-6; length: 13; CDR3: ASSFTSRGLGGYT
D: NA; V: TRBV4-2; length: 12; CDR3: ASSQVGMWETQY
D: NA; V: TRBV4-3; length: 13; CDR3: ASSPTILLGETQY
D: NA; V: TRBV5-1; length: 12; CDR3: ASSLGPSSGTQY
D: NA; V: TRBV5-1; length: 13; CDR3: ASSFGLSGSDTQY
D: NA; V: TRBV20-1; length: 12; CDR3: SASLVRASYEQY
D: TRBD2; V: TRBV9; length: 15; CDR3: ASSVAPSGGASGTQY
D: TRBD1; V: TRBV20-1; length: 14; CDR3: SARGDQTGGIDGYT
D: NA; V: TRBV20-1; length: 12; CDR3: SARGLEHYNEQF
D: TRBD1; V: TRBV27; length: 12; CDR3: ASSFGRGNYGYT
D: TRBD1; V: TRBV7-9; length: 14; CDR3: ASSPSGTGLGQPQH
D: TRBD1; V: TRBV12-3/TRBV12-4; length: 12; CDR3: ASSWTGMADTQY
D: TRBD1; V: TRBV15; length: 13; CDR3: ATSRGTGLNSPLH
D: NA; V: TRBV6-6; length: 11; CDR3: ASSYADPYEQY
D: NA; V: TRBV7-2; length: 12; CDR3: ASSKLDFGEKLF